Below are 23 T cell receptor beta chains sequenced from a single sample in a study of T cell responses to AZD1222 COVID-19 vaccine (dated by TCRdb to about 2021). Library preparation used the immunoSEQ multiplex PCR assay. Sourced from immuneACCESS, this table was stored by TCRdb with only in-frame sequences that have V and J called. A share of the clones is absent; for the studies checked, an unresolved V gene accounts for under half, and the remainder has no known explanation. The sample records 150,000 to 200,000 clones, about 95% of which are singletons. The top ten constitute 0.64% of the sample. In the paper's terms, the time point label means: baseline before first vaccination. Sequences were derived from peripheral blood, sampled on day 0 of AZD1222 vaccination. The receptors stem from an adult in good health.

This chain uses TRBV2 with TRBJ1-2; D ambiguous. Germline loops: CDR1 SNHLY, CDR2 FYNNEI. The CDR3 consists of 9 residues. V lost 8 bases, J lost 7 bases, and 5 bases lay in between. In DNA form, the CDR3 reads TGTGCCAGCCCACCTGGCTACACCTTC. This sequence encodes CASPPGYTF.

The rearrangement uses TRBV4-2 and TRBJ1-2; D is possibly TRBD1 (5 bases). The CDR3 loop spans 15 amino acids. Germline CDR1 is LGHNA and CDR2 is YNFKEQ. Between the trimmed V and J ends, which lost 1 base and 7 bases, there was a span of 16 bases. The CDR3 DNA reads TGTGCCAGCAGCCAAGTAGGGACCTTGGGGGTTGGCTACACCTTC. This encodes CASSQVGTLGVGYTF.

The chain employs TRBV2 and TRBJ2-7, with a possible D match to TRBD2 (6 bases). The CDR3 totals 11 residues. Looked up from germline, CDR1 is SNHLY and CDR2 is FYNNEI. Between the trimmed V and J ends, which lost 9 bases and 6 bases, there was a span of 12 bases. In DNA, the CDR3 is TGTGCCAGTTCGGGAGATCTCGAGCAGTACTTC. It translates to CASSGDLEQYF.

The CDR3, as DNA: TGCGCCAGCAGCCAAGGGGGCGTTGGGGCGCGGGAGTTCTTC. Residues: CASSQGGVGAREFF. The chain links TRBV4-1 to TRBJ2-1; either TRBD1 or TRBD2 may supply D (5 bases each). There are 14 residues in the CDR3. With 1 base removed from V and 14 bases from J, the gap between germline ends came to 18 bases. Germline V lookup: CDR1 MGHRA, CDR2 YSYEKL.

The chain has TRBV11-2 and TRBJ2-3, with D possibly being TRBD2 (5 bases). Trimming pared 1 base from V and 8 bases from J, leaving 10 bases between. Looked up from germline, CDR1 is SGHAT and CDR2 is FQNNGV. The CDR3 is made up of 13 amino acids. The CDR3 protein is CASSLGYSGTQYF. The CDR3 bases are TGTGCCAGCAGCTTAGGGTACAGCGGTACGCAGTATTTT.

The chain combines TRBV18 with TRBJ1-3, with 8 positions matching TRBD1. Germline V gene lookup returns CDR1 KGHSH and CDR2 LQKENI. The CDR3 consists of 15 residues. The ends lost 7 bases at V and 0 bases at J; junction bases unmatched: 5. CDR3 coding DNA: TGTGCCAGCTTTTCTGGACAGGGCTCTGGAAACACCATATATTTT. Protein: CASFSGQGSGNTIYF.

This chain uses TRBV29-1 with TRBJ1-2; 7 bases map to TRBD1. The CDR3 extends over 14 amino acids. V lost 6 bases and J lost 7; bases outside the gene matches: 14. Germline loops: CDR1 SQVTM, CDR2 ANQGSEA. The CDR3 region is CSVRGEGADFGYTF. CDR3 nucleotides: TGCAGCGTCCGAGGGGAGGGGGCGGATTTTGGCTACACCTTC.

The V and J genes are TRBV6-5 and TRBJ2-6; 9 bases fit TRBD1. Per the germline V gene, CDR1 is MNHEY and CDR2 is SVGAGI. V was pared by 6 bases and J by 2 bases, with 2 bases of the junction left unmatched. This CDR3 is 15 amino acids long. The CDR3 loop is CASSRDRAGANVLTF. CDR3 nucleotide sequence: TGTGCCAGCAGCCGGGACAGGGCTGGGGCCAACGTCCTGACTTTC.

This chain links TRBV1 with TRBJ2-7; the table's D call, TRBD2, was not checked against the DNA. TRBV1 is described as a pseudogene. The length of the CDR3 is 14 residues. The CDR3 protein is CTSSRSGRRVEQYF. The CDR3 bases are TGCACCAGCAGCCGTAGCGGGAGGAGGGTCGAGCAGTACTTC.

Details on this clone: Distinct nucleotide sequences in the sample also encode this CDR3. The chain recombines TRBV19 with TRBJ1-2; D call uncertain. The germline V gene encodes CDR1 LNHDA and CDR2 SQIVND (reference sequence). The CDR3 is 13 amino acids. Trimming pared 3 bases from V and 1 base from J, leaving 6 bases between. The CDR3 DNA follows: TGTGCCAGTAGTATCAAGGTTAACTATGGCTACACCTTC. It encodes CASSIKVNYGYTF.

J is TRBJ1-1 and V is TRBV4-2, with TRBD1 identical over 7 bases. Looked up from germline, CDR1 is LGHNA and CDR2 is YNFKEQ. This CDR3 is 17 amino acids long. The ends lost 6 bases at V and 4 bases at J; junction bases unmatched: 17. DNA for the CDR3: TGTGCCAGCAGTCCCTCTACCACAGGGGATAAAGGCACTGAAGCTTTCTTT. Translated, it gives CASSPSTTGDKGTEAFF.

This clone was observed a single time. This rearrangement joins TRBV30 to TRBJ1-6; D unclear. The CDR3 runs 13 residues. The germline CDR1 and CDR2 sequences are GTSNPN and SVGIG (reference sequence). V was clipped by 7 bases and J by 5 bases, with 12 bases between them. The CDR3 is CALTGPNNSPLHF. The CDR3 coding sequence is TGTGCCTTGACCGGTCCCAATAATTCACCCCTCCACTTT.

This chain joins TRBV11-3 and TRBJ2-3; a weak D match, TRBD1 (6 bases). CDR3 size: 15 residues. V dropped 1 base and J dropped 0 bases, with 8 bases sitting between them. Germline CDR1 SGHNT, CDR2 YENEEA. The CDR3 DNA reads TGTGCCAGCAGCTTAGGGGGGCCTAGCACAGATACGCAGTATTTT. Encoded protein: CASSLGGPSTDTQYF.

Written as DNA, the CDR3 is TGTGCCAGCAGCCAAGAACTACTAAATTCACCCCTCCACTTT. It is translated as CASSQELLNSPLHF. This chain joins TRBV4-2 and TRBJ1-6; no reliable D call. This CDR3 is built from 14 residues. V lost 0 bases to trimming and J lost 7 bases, with 7 bases between them. Germline V gives CDR1 LGHNA, CDR2 YNFKEQ.

Concerning this clone itself: Other DNA sequences within the sample encode an identical CDR3. The chain links TRBV3-1 (or the pseudogene TRBV3-2) to TRBJ2-7, with D hard to call. The germline V and J ends were trimmed by 6 bases and 4 bases, with 7 bases remaining between them. This CDR3 is built from 11 residues. Germline V gene sequence: CDR1 LGHDT, CDR2 YNNKEL (reference sequence). The CDR3 DNA follows: TGTGCCAGCAGTCTGGGTTACGAGCAGTACTTC. This translates into CASSLGYEQYF.

V usage is TRBV5-1 and J usage is TRBJ2-2; 8 nucleotides align to TRBD1. From germline, CDR1 is SGHRS and CDR2 YFSETQ. The CDR3 has 16 amino acids. V lost 4 bases, J lost 5 bases, and 10 bases stayed unmatched. Here the CDR3 DNA reads TGCGCCAGCAGCCAGCAATTAGGACAGGGTACCGGGGAGCTGTTTTTT. The encoded protein is CASSQQLGQGTGELFF. Full variable domain (remainder filled in from reference TRBV5-1 and TRBJ2-2): KAGVTQTPRYLIKTRGQQVTLSCSPISGHRSVSWYQQTPGQGLQFLFEYFSETQRNKGNFPGRFSGRQFSNSRSEMNVSTLELGDSALYLCASSQQLGQGTGELFFGEGSRLTVL.

The rearrangement links TRBV5-1 to TRBJ1-5; D perhaps matches TRBD1 (5 bases). Germline-derived CDR1 and CDR2 are SGHRS and YFSETQ. Trimming shortened V by 0 bases and J by 3 bases, and 16 bases separated the two germline ends. The CDR3 sequence is 17 residues long. CDR3 nucleotides: TGCGCCAGCAGCTTGGCCCCCGGAGGGACTGACAATCAGCCCCAGCATTTT. Amino acids: CASSLAPGGTDNQPQHF. Full variable domain (missing parts from reference TRBV5-1 and TRBJ1-5): KAGVTQTPRYLIKTRGQQVTLSCSPISGHRSVSWYQQTPGQGLQFLFEYFSETQRNKGNFPGRFSGRQFSNSRSEMNVSTLELGDSALYLCASSLAPGGTDNQPQHFGDGTRLSIL.

The V and J genes are TRBV5-1 and TRBJ2-7; TRBD1 matches 7 bases. The CDR3 is 15 residues long. Losses at the gene ends were 0 bases for V and 2 bases for J; bases not matched to a gene: 5. Germline V CDR1 and CDR2: SGHRS, YFSETQ. The CDR3 protein is CASSLDIGGAYEQYF. CDR3 in DNA: TGCGCCAGCAGCTTGGATATAGGGGGCGCCTACGAGCAGTACTTC.

The CDR3 bases are TGTGCCAGCAGCCAGAGGGGGGACCCCACCGGGGAGCTGTTTTTT. Translating it yields CASSQRGDPTGELFF. The chain carries TRBV7-7 and TRBJ2-2; perhaps D is TRBD1 or TRBD2 (6 bases each). The CDR3 totals 15 residues. Per germline, CDR1 SSHAT and CDR2 FNYEAQ (reference sequence). Trimming pared 5 bases from V and 4 bases from J, leaving 14 bases between.

V gene TRBV7-9 combines with J gene TRBJ1-2; D unresolved. The germline V gene has CDR1 SEHNR and CDR2 FQNEAQ (reference sequence). V dropped 5 bases and J dropped 2 bases, with 15 bases sitting between them. This CDR3 comprises 15 residues. CDR3 sequence reads: CASSVARPGNYGYTF. CDR3 bases: TGTGCCAGCAGCGTCGCCAGGCCGGGAAACTATGGCTACACCTTC.

The chain has TRBV9 and TRBJ2-3; D call uncertain. Trimming left V 4 bases short and J 1 base short, with 10 bases between. The CDR3 contains 14 residues. Germline V gene data show CDR1 as SGDLS and CDR2 as YYNGEE. CDR3 protein: CASSPLPGTDTQYF. In nucleotides, the CDR3 is TGTGCCAGCAGCCCATTGCCTGGCACAGATACGCAGTATTTT.

The chain employs TRBV7-9 and TRBJ2-7, with D possibly being TRBD1 (5 bases). The CDR3 consists of 14 residues. Deletions cut 5 bases from V and 3 bases from J, with 14 bases between. CDR1 is SEHNR, CDR2 FQNEAQ, per germline (reference sequence). CDR3 sequence (DNA): TGTGCCAGCAGCCTAGGGGTTCAGGGCTACGAGCAGTACTTC. This encodes CASSLGVQGYEQYF.

The chain carries TRBV18 and TRBJ1-6; D is undetermined. Germline V gene data show CDR1 as KGHSH and CDR2 as LQKENI. The ends were cut back, 4 bases at V and 5 bases at J, with 15 bases in the middle. CDR3 length equals 16 residues. CDR3 nucleotides: TGTGCCAGCTCACATACCGGGATACGAGATAATTCACCCCTCCACTTT. As protein: CASSHTGIRDNSPLHF.